This TCR beta chain was identified during a study of technical replicates of blood from several donors. The CDR3 length is 19 residues. V lost 4 bases, J lost 0 bases, and 10 bases stayed unmatched. Per the germline V gene, CDR1 is MDHEN and CDR2 is SYDVKM. TCRdb's table, derived via immunoSEQ multiplex PCR, lists solely in-frame clones and lacks some. The table includes more than 75,000 clones, just over 90% detected once. The chain recombines TRBV28 with TRBJ2-3; TRBD2 aligns across 13 bases. The sequenced material came from T cells isolated from PBMCs. The origin of this receptor is a human donor in good health. The CDR3, as DNA: TGTGCCAGCAGTTCTTCTACTAGCGGGAGGGCCGGGAGCACAGATACGCAGTATTTT. It specifies CASSSSTSGRAGSTDTQYF. The full variable domain, with the rest looked up from reference TRBV28 and TRBJ2-3, is DVKVTQSSRYLVKRTGEKVFLECVQDMDHENMFWYRQDPGLGLRLIYFSYDVKMKEKGDIPEGYSVSREKKERFSLILESASTNQTSMYLCASSSSTSGRAGSTDTQYFGPGTRLTVL.